Presented here are 4 T cell receptor beta chains from one specimen sequenced in a study of control samples from healthy donors and cancer patients. The data were produced by immunoSEQ multiplex PCR, yet TCRdb's version contains in-frame clones alone and is incomplete. The sample records under 450,000 clones, about 93% being singletons. The sample comprised PBMCs. The source of these receptors is a man aged 40-49 years with head and neck cancer.

The rearrangement links TRBV27 to TRBJ1-5; 7 bases are a match to TRBD1. The CDR3 is 14 amino acids. J gave up 5 bases and V 5 bases, and 6 bases lay outside the gene matches. Germline CDR1 and CDR2: MNHEY and SMNVEV (reference sequence). In nucleotides, the CDR3 is TGTGCCAGCAGTCCACGACAGGGACATCAGCCCCAGCATTTT. It is translated as CASSPRQGHQPQHF.

This chain links TRBV5-6 with TRBJ2-7; the match to TRBD1 covers 8 bases. The germline V gene encodes CDR1 SGHDT and CDR2 YYEEEE. With V trimmed by 2 bases and J by 5 bases, 6 bases remained unmatched. The CDR3 loop spans 14 amino acids. The DNA of the CDR3 is TGTGCCAGCAGCTTTCCGAACAGGGGGGACGAGCAGTACTTC. This translates into CASSFPNRGDEQYF.

The rearrangement uses TRBV18 and TRBJ2-5; D may be TRBD2 (7 bases). Trimming removed 0 bases at V and 1 base at J, with 9 bases between. Germline V CDR1 and CDR2: KGHSH, LQKENI. The CDR3 is 15 amino acids. This CDR3 is CASSPPGGLQETQYF. The CDR3 nucleotides are TGTGCCAGCTCACCACCGGGGGGGCTCCAAGAGACCCAGTACTTC.

The chain links TRBV9 to TRBJ2-2, with D possibly TRBD1 on 6 matching bases. Trimming removed 1 base at V and 5 bases at J, with 12 bases between. Germline CDR1 reads SGDLS; CDR2 reads YYNGEE. The CDR3 has 15 amino acids. The CDR3 sequence: CASSVTGTRTGELFF. The CDR3 coding sequence is TGTGCCAGCAGCGTAACAGGGACGAGAACCGGGGAGCTGTTTTTT.